The rows below give T cell receptor beta chains drawn from one sample of a study of Ad26.COV2.S vaccination and SARS-CoV-2 variants. The repertoire was sequenced with immunoSEQ multiplex PCR; TCRdb's copy has only in-frame clones and lacks some. The sample has about 450,000 clones, roughly nine tenths seen once. This sample comprised peripheral blood, obtained in a trial of Ad26.COV2.S vaccine versus placebo. The receptors shown here come from a person between 18 and 60 years old who received the Ad26.COV2.S COVID-19 vaccine or a placebo. Each CDR3 is given with its conserved first and last residue.

V	J	CDR3
TRBV5-1	TRBJ2-3	CASSTDRVTDTQYF
TRBV18	TRBJ1-3	CASSPPGQISGNTIYF
TRBV19	TRBJ1-2	CASSIDQAANYGYTF
TRBV7-3	TRBJ2-3	CASSQRLLGDTQYF
TRBV2	TRBJ2-3	CASREREITDTQYF
TRBV9	TRBJ2-2	CASNLSDRGAGELFF
TRBV7-2	TRBJ2-4	CASSLFRGINIQYF
TRBV4-3	TRBJ2-1	CASSQSRVSGSYNEQFF
TRBV11-2	TRBJ2-6	CASSFQSGANVLTF
TRBV2	TRBJ1-6	CASSDPISSYNSPLHF
TRBV6-5	TRBJ2-2	CASSRGGNTGELFF
TRBV5-1	TRBJ1-5	CASSLTTGRYQPQHF
TRBV7-8	TRBJ1-5	CASSHDRGPQHF
TRBV7-2	TRBJ2-7	CASSSNSGTSGGWQYF
TRBV10-3	TRBJ1-6	CAISREGQINSPLHF
TRBV5-4	TRBJ1-5	CASSVGTGLNQPQHF
TRBV7-8	TRBJ1-6	CASSYYNSPLHF
TRBV5-1	TRBJ2-6	CASSKGLAGSSGANVLTF
TRBV30	TRBJ1-2	CASHVRTGNGYTF
TRBV6-4	TRBJ2-2	CASSDQYTGELFF
TRBV18	TRBJ2-6	CASSPRPGEEPGANVLTF
TRBV18	TRBJ2-1	CASSPGDWRGSYNEQFF
TRBV5-4	TRBJ2-3	CASSSLSGSMQYF
TRBV5-1	TRBJ2-2	CASSLDGTGYAGELFF
TRBV19	TRBJ1-2	CASSIAGTGVVGYTF
TRBV21-1	TRBJ1-1	CASSDDGALRNTEAFF
TRBV13	TRBJ1-2	CASSLRFSSYYTKTF
TRBV29-1	TRBJ1-5	CSVSIGQAIEEPQHF
TRBV4-2	TRBJ1-3	CASSQVEHRGLGNTIYF
TRBV6-5	TRBJ2-2	CASEVDTGELFF
TRBV11-2	TRBJ2-1	CASSLRYRGYNEQFF
TRBV24-1	TRBJ2-1	CATSDFFSGGGYNEQFF
TRBV9	TRBJ1-2	CASSVRGDYGYTF
TRBV7-8	TRBJ1-2	CASSGDSNNYGYTF
TRBV5-4	TRBJ1-2	CASSRGITPECYTF
TRBV12-5	TRBJ2-3	CASGLSLRGPTGDTQYF
TRBV11-2	TRBJ2-1	CASSISGRSGNEQFF
TRBV29-1	TRBJ1-5	CSVGTGFNQPQHF
TRBV4-3	TRBJ2-1	CASSHIETRQGYNEQFF
TRBV28	TRBJ2-7	CASSFLVGSNEQYF
TRBV19	TRBJ2-5	CASSMRGRVQTQYF
TRBV5-1	TRBJ2-6	CASNQGTGANVLTF
TRBV18	TRBJ1-2	CASSPRGTFNYGYTF
TRBV5-1	TRBJ1-1	CASAPHENTEAFF
TRBV27	TRBJ1-2	CASSGIPRGYGYTF
TRBV7-9	TRBJ2-5	CASSLGGTGGNQETQYF
TRBV4-2	TRBJ2-5	CASSQAATQYF
TRBV18	TRBJ2-1	CASSPRGRTSEGANEQFF
TRBV3-1/TRBV3-2	TRBJ1-5	CASSQDLGVCNQPQHF
TRBV18	TRBJ1-2	CASSPGNGYTF
TRBV29-1	TRBJ1-1	CSVSNPGQEAFF
TRBV27	TRBJ2-1	CASSFGRGNEQFF
TRBV28	TRBJ2-3	CASSLVFGSGGTW
TRBV5-8	TRBJ2-7	CASSHPGQGYEQYF
TRBV28	TRBJ2-3	CASSLPAERTQYF
TRBV4-3	TRBJ1-5	CASSQDQGQHQPQHF
TRBV7-2	TRBJ2-2	CASSYLQEGELFF
TRBV6-1	TRBJ2-7	CASSVSLLRGRQLEQYF
TRBV5-6	TRBJ1-5	CASSLGGFSNQPQHF